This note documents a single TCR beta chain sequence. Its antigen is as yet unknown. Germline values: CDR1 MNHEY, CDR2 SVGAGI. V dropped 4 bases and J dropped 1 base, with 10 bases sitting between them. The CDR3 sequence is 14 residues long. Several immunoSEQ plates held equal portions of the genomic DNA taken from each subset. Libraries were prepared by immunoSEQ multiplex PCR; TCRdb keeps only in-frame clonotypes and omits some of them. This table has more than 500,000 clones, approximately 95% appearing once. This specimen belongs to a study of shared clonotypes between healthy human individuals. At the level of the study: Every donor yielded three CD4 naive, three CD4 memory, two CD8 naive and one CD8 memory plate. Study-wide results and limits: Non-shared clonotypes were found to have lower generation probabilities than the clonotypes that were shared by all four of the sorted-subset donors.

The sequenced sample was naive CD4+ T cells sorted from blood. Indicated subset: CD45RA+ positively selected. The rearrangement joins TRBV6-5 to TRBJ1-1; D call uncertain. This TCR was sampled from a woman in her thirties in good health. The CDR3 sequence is CASSSPTRNTEAFF. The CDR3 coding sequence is TGTGCCAGCAGTTCCCCGACACGGAACACTGAAGCTTTCTTT.